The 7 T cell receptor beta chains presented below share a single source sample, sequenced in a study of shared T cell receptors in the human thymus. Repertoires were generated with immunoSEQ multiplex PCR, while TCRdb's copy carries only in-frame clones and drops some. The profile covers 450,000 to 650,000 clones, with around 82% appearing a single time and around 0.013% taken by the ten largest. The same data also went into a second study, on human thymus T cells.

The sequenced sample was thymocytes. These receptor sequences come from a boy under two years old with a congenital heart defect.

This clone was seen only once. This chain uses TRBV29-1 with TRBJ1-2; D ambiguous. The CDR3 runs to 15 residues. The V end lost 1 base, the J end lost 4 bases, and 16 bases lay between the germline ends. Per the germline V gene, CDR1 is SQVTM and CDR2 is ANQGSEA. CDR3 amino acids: CSVEGGVPDGYGYTF. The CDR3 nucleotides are TGCAGCGTTGAAGGAGGAGTGCCGGATGGCTATGGCTACACCTTC.

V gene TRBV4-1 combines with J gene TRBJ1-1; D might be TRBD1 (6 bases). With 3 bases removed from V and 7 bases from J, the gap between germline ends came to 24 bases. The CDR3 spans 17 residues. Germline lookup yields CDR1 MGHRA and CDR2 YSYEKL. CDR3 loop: CASSHHYDSGGAHEAFF. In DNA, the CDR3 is TGCGCCAGCAGCCACCACTATGACAGTGGGGGGGCCCATGAAGCTTTCTTT.

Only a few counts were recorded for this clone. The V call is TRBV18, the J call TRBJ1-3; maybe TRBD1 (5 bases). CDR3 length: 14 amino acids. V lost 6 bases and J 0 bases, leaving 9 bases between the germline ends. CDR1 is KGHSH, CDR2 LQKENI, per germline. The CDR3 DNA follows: TGTGCCAGCTCCCGACAGCACTCTGGAAACACCATATATTTT. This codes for CASSRQHSGNTIYF. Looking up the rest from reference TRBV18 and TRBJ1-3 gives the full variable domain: NAGVMQNPRHLVRRRGQEARLRCSPMKGHSHVYWYRQLPEEGLKFMVYLQKENIIDESGMPKERFSAEFPKEGPSILRIQQVVRGDSAAYFCASSRQHSGNTIYFGEGSWLTVV.

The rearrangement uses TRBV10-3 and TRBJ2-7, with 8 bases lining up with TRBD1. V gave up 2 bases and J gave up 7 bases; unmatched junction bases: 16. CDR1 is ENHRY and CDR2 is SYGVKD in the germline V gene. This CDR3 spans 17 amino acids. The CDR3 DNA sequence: TGTGCCATCAGTGAGGGACGGACAGGGAGGCCATTGAGGGAGCAGTACTTC. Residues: CAISEGRTGRPLREQYF.

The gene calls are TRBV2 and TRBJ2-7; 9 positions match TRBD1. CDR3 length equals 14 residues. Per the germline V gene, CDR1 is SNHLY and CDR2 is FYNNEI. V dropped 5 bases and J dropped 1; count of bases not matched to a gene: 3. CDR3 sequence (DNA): TGTGCCAGCAGTAGACAGGGGGAGTCCTACGAGCAGTACTTC. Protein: CASSRQGESYEQYF.

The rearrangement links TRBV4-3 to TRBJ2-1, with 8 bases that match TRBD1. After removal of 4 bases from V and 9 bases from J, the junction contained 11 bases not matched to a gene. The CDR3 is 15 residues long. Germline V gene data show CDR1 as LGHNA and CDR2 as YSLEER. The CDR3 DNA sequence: TGCGCCAGCAGCCCATCGGGACAGGTTCACGGTGAGCAGTTCTTC. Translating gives CASSPSGQVHGEQFF.

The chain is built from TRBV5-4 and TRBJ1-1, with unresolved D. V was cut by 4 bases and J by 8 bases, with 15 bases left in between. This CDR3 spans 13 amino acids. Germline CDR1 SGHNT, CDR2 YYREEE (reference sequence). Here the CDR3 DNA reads TGTGCCAGCAGCCCAATTGGGCGCAGCGAAGCTTTCTTT. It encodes CASSPIGRSEAFF.